The next 19 T cell receptor beta chains were all read from a single sample in a study of tumor-infiltrating lymphocytes in localized non-small cell lung cancer (dated by TCRdb to the early 2020s). Library construction relied on the immunoSEQ multiplex PCR assay. TCRdb limited this immuneACCESS table to in-frame rearrangements with V and J called. A share of clones is missing; checked studies link under half to unresolved V genes, and the rest is unexplained. For this sample the table gives roughly 9,100 clones, of which 81% were detected only once. Over 7.5% of the sample goes to the ten largest clones. Material for sequencing was uninvolved lung tissue not adjacent to the tumor. The receptors were sampled from a human donor with non-small cell lung cancer.

This clone showed up just a few times. V gene TRBV27 combines with J gene TRBJ2-1; D remains unclear. Germline loops: CDR1 MNHEY, CDR2 SMNVEV (reference sequence). V lost 3 bases to trimming and J lost 2 bases, with 11 bases between them. This CDR3 spans 15 amino acids. In DNA, the CDR3 is TGTGCCAGCAGTTTGACCCGGACGACCTACAATGAGCAGTTCTTC. Translated: CASSLTRTTYNEQFF.

By sample fraction, this clone is medium-sized. The chain uses TRBV14 and TRBJ2-3; 7 positions match TRBD1. V lost 1 base and J lost 2; bases outside the gene matches: 3. The CDR3 extends over 15 amino acids. Germline V gives CDR1 SGHDN, CDR2 FVKESK. The CDR3 loop is CASSQVGGLTDTQYF. The CDR3 coding sequence is TGTGCCAGCAGCCAAGTAGGGGGCCTCACAGATACGCAGTATTTT.

The chain employs TRBV14 and TRBJ2-7; 10 bases line up with TRBD2. Germline V lookup: CDR1 SGHDN, CDR2 FVKESK. V trimming: 4 bases; J trimming: 1 base; junction bases outside the gene matches: 7. The CDR3 is 16 amino acids. CDR3 in amino acids: CASSPLLAGLSYEQYF. For the CDR3, the DNA is TGTGCCAGCAGCCCCCTACTAGCGGGACTATCCTACGAGCAGTACTTC.

The V and J genes are TRBV2 and TRBJ2-5; a possible D gene is TRBD1 (6 bases). Trimming took off 4 bases at V and 0 bases at J, with 12 bases between the two ends. This CDR3 has 15 residues. The V gene's germline CDR1 is SNHLY and CDR2 FYNNEI. The CDR3 coding sequence is TGTGCCAGCAGTGTCCAGGGGATGTACCAAGAGACCCAGTACTTC. As protein: CASSVQGMYQETQYF.

The rearrangement uses TRBV7-9 and TRBJ2-7; no firm D call. Germline CDR1 is SEHNR and CDR2 is FQNEAQ (reference sequence). V gave up 5 bases and J gave up 3 bases, with 8 bases separating them. The CDR3 runs 12 residues. CDR3 sequence: CASSPQNYEQYF. DNA for the CDR3: TGTGCCAGCAGCCCCCAAAACTACGAGCAGTACTTC.

The V call is TRBV6-1, the J call TRBJ1-1; D not resolved. The CDR3 runs to 14 residues. The germline V and J ends were trimmed by 1 base and 4 bases, with 10 bases remaining between them. Germline CDR1 is MNHNS and CDR2 is SASEGT. CDR3: CASSEVGSRTEAFF. In DNA, the CDR3 is TGTGCCAGCAGTGAAGTGGGATCCCGCACTGAAGCTTTCTTT.

This clone occurred once. The chain carries TRBV10-3 and TRBJ2-5; TRBD2 matches at 7 bases. V shed 7 bases, J shed 0 bases, and the junction held 8 bases outside the gene matches. The CDR3 is 15 residues long. Germline-derived CDR1 and CDR2 are ENHRY and SYGVKD. The CDR3 DNA sequence: TGTGCCATCAAGGACGGTAGCGGGCACCAAGAGACCCAGTACTTC. It translates to CAIKDGSGHQETQYF.

The gene calls are TRBV18 and TRBJ2-7; tentatively, D is TRBD1 (5 bases). Trimming cost V 8 bases and J 3 bases, with 14 bases left between them. CDR3 length equals 13 residues. Germline CDR1 reads KGHSH; CDR2 reads LQKENI. The CDR3: CASAGHLYYEQYF. CDR3 coding DNA: TGTGCCAGCGCCGGACATCTCTACTACGAGCAGTACTTC.

The rearrangement joins TRBV11-2 to TRBJ1-1; no firm D call. This CDR3 comprises 13 residues. Germline assignment: CDR1 SGHAT and CDR2 FQNNGV. V lost 3 bases and J lost 0, with 5 bases in between. DNA of the CDR3: TGTGCCAGCAGCTTGAAACTGAACACTGAAGCTTTCTTT. This codes for CASSLKLNTEAFF.

This clone was counted only a few times. The J gene is TRBJ1-4, the V gene TRBV11-2; D gene uncertain. V was clipped by 0 bases and J by 12 bases, with 11 bases between them. Germline V gene sequence: CDR1 SGHAT, CDR2 FQNNGV. This CDR3 spans 13 amino acids. CDR3 sequence reads: CASSLDPGSQLFF. In DNA, the CDR3 is TGTGCCAGCAGCTTAGATCCAGGCAGTCAACTGTTTTTT.

The chain carries TRBV2 and TRBJ2-5; 7 bases match TRBD1. Germline V gene lookup returns CDR1 SNHLY and CDR2 FYNNEI. This CDR3 contains 13 residues. The V and J ends lost 9 bases and 0 bases, in that order; junction bases with no gene match: 4. DNA for the CDR3: TGTGCCAGTGAGGACAGGTACCAAGAGACCCAGTACTTC. Its translation is CASEDRYQETQYF.

The rearrangement links TRBV2 to TRBJ1-5; D ambiguous. V dropped 5 bases and J dropped 0 bases, with 20 bases sitting between them. In germline, CDR1 is SNHLY, CDR2 FYNNEI. This CDR3 region has 18 residues. The CDR3, as DNA: TGTGCCAGCAGTTCACGGGGAAACTTTATGTATAGCAATCAGCCCCAGCATTTT. Protein product: CASSSRGNFMYSNQPQHF.

This chain joins TRBV7-8 and TRBJ2-1; 7 positions agree with TRBD2. The CDR3 totals 15 residues. J gave up 6 bases and V 0 bases, and 5 bases lay outside the gene matches. CDR1 and CDR2 from the germline V gene are SGHVS and FQNEAQ. The CDR3 DNA is TGTGCCAGCAGCTTAGCGCCGCTAGCGGTCAATGAGCAGTTCTTC. This sequence encodes CASSLAPLAVNEQFF.

V and J are TRBV5-4 and TRBJ2-7, with D maybe TRBD1 (6 bases). CDR1 and CDR2 (germline): SGHNT, YYREEE (reference sequence). The CDR3 loop spans 14 amino acids. V was shortened by 4 bases and J by 0 bases, with 11 bases between the two germline ends. As DNA, the CDR3 is TGTGCCAGCAGCATGGACAGTGGCTCCTACGAGCAGTACTTC. Its translation is CASSMDSGSYEQYF.

V and J are TRBV25-1 and TRBJ1-2; 7 bases map to TRBD1. With 2 bases clipped from V and 5 bases from J, the junction kept 8 bases outside the gene matches. Germline assignment: CDR1 MGHDK and CDR2 SYGVNS. The CDR3 length is 15 residues. CDR3 amino acids: CASSEPGQDGYGYTF. CDR3 nucleotide sequence: TGTGCCAGCAGTGAACCCGGACAGGACGGGTATGGCTACACCTTC.

This clone was observed a few times. The chain combines TRBV14 with TRBJ2-7; a possible D gene is TRBD2 (5 bases). V was trimmed by 4 bases and J by 7 bases, leaving 20 bases between them. CDR3 length equals 15 residues. The germline gives CDR1 SGHDN, CDR2 FVKESK. CDR3 sequence reads: CASSPSVRHSGEQYF. The DNA for the CDR3 is TGTGCCAGCAGCCCGTCGGTGAGGCATTCGGGGGAGCAGTACTTC. Supplemented by reference TRBV14 and TRBJ2-7, the full variable domain reads EAGVTQFPSHSVIEKGQTVTLRCDPISGHDNLYWYRRVMGKEIKFLLHFVKESKQDESGMPNNRFLAERTGGTYSTLKVQPAELEDSGVYFCASSPSVRHSGEQYFGPGTRLTVT.

The gene calls are TRBV11-2 and TRBJ1-2; 9 bases are a match to TRBD1. Germline CDR1 and CDR2: SGHAT and FQNNGV. V shed 3 bases and J 10 bases; nucleotides not matched to a gene: 9. This CDR3 spans 14 amino acids. The CDR3: CASSFSGQGLDYTF. The DNA for the CDR3 is TGTGCCAGCAGCTTTTCGGGACAGGGACTTGACTACACCTTC.

The gene calls are TRBV28 and TRBJ1-5; no clear D. The CDR3 runs 14 residues. The V end was cut by 6 bases, the J end by 4 bases, with 13 bases between. Germline V lookup: CDR1 MDHEN, CDR2 SYDVKM. CDR3 in DNA: TGTGCCAGCAGCCCCCCGTCCCGGAATCAGCCCCAGCATTTT. This sequence encodes CASSPPSRNQPQHF.

This chain uses TRBV7-2 with TRBJ1-1; D gene ambiguous. This CDR3 comprises 13 residues. Trimming shortened V by 2 bases and J by 4 bases, and 8 bases separated the two germline ends. Germline V gene sequence: CDR1 SGHTA, CDR2 FQGNSA. CDR3 protein: CASSLWGGTEAFF. The CDR3 nucleotides are TGTGCCAGCAGCTTATGGGGTGGCACTGAAGCTTTCTTT.